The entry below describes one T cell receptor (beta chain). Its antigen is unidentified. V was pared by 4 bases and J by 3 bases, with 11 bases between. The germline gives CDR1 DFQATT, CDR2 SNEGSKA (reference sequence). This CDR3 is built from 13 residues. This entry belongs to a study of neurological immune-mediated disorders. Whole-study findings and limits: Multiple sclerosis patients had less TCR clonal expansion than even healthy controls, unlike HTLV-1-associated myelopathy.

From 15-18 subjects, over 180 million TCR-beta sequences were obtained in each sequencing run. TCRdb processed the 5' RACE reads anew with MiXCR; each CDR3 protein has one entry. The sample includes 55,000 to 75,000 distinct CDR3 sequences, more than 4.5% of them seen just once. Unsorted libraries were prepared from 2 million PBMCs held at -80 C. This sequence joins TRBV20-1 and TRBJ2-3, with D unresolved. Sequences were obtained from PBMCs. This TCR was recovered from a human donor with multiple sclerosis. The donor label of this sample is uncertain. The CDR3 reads CSAIVGSTDTQYF. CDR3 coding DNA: TGCAGTGCTATCGTGGGGTCTACAGATACGCAGTATTTT.